The T cell receptor beta chain described here comes from a study of identical twins. This clonotype was counted many times. TCRdb reanalysed the 5' RACE reads using MiXCR and keeps one entry per CDR3 protein. The sample shows about 690,000 distinct CDR3 sequences, approximately 6% of them seen only once. There are 21 residues in the CDR3. The V end was cut by 3 bases, the J end by 1 base, with 28 bases between. Germline V lookup: CDR1 ENHRY, CDR2 SYGVKD. The gene calls are TRBV10-3 and TRBJ2-4; TRBD2 might be the D (6 bases). The material sequenced was naive T cells sorted from blood. The TCR originated in a man between 18 and 29 years old in good health. The CDR3 sequence: CAISELSAVLGLGDAKNIQYF. Here the CDR3 DNA reads TGTGCCATCAGTGAACTGAGTGCTGTTTTGGGACTTGGGGATGCCAAAAACATTCAGTACTTC.